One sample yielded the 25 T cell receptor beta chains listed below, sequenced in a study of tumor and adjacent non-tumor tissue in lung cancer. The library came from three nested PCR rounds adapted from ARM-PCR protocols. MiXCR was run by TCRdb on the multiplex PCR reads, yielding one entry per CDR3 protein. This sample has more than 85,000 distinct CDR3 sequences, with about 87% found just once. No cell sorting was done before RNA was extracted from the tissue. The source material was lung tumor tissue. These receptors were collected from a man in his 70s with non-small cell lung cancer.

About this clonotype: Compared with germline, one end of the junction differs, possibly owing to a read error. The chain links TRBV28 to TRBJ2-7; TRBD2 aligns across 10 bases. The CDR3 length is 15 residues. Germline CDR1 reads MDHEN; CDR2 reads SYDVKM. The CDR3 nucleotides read TGTGCCAGCAGTCTATCAGCGGGAGGGCCGGGCGAGCACTACTTC. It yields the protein CASSLSAGGPGEHYF.

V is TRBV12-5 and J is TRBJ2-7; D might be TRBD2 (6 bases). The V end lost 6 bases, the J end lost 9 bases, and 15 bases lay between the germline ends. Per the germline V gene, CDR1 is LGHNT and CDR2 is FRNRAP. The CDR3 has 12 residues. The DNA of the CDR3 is TGTGCTAGTGGCCCAATCCCGGAGGGGCAGTACTTC. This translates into CASGPIPEGQYF.

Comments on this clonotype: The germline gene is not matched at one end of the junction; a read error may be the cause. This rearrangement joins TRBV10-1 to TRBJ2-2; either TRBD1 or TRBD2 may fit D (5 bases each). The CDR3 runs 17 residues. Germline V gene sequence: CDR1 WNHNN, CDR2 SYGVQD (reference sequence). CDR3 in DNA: TGCGCCAGCAGTGACGGCAGTGGGACGATAAACATCGGGGAACTGTTTTTT. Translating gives CASSDGSGTINIGELFF.

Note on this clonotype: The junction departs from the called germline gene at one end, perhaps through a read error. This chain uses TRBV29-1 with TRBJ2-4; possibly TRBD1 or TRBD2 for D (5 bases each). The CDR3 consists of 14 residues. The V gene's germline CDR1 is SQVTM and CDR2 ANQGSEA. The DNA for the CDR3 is TGCAGTGTTGATAACAGGCTAGCCAAAAACATTCACTACTTC. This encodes CSVDNRLAKNIHYF.

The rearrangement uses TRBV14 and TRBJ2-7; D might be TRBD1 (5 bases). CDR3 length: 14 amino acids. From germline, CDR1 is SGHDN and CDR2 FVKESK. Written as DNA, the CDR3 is TGTTCCGGCAGCCAACAGACTCAGGGTCTCGAGCAGTACTTC. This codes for CSGSQQTQGLEQYF.

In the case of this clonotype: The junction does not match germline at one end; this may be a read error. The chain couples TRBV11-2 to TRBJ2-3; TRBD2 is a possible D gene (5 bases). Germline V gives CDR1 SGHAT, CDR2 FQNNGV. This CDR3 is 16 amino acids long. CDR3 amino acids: CTSSTRMGSSTETQYF. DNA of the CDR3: TGTACCAGCAGCACCCGCATGGGGAGTTCCACAGAAACGCAGTATTTT.

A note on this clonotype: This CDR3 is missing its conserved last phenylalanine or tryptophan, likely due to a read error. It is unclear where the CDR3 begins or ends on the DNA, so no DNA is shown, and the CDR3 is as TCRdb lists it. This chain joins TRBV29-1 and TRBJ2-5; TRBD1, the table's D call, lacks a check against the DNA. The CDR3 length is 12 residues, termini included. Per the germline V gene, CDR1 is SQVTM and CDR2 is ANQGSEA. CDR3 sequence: CGVESGAETQYL.

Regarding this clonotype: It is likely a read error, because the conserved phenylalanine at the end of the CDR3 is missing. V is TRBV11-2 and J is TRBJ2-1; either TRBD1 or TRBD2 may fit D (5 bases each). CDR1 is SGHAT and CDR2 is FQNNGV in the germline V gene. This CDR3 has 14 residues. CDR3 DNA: TGTGCCAGCAGTTTAGCGAGACAGTATAATGGGCAGTTCATC. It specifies CASSLARQYNGQFI.

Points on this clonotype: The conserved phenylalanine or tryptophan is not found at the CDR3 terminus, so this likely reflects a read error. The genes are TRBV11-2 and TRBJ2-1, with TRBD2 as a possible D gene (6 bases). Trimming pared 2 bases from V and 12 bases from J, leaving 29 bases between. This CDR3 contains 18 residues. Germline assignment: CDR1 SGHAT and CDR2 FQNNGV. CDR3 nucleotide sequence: TGTGCCAGCAGCTTACATGTGCGGGACTGGGACTCCTACAAAGGGCAGTTCTTA. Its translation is CASSLHVRDWDSYKGQFL.

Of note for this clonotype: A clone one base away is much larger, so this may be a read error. The DNA for the CDR3 is TGTGCCAGCAGTTTATGGCCCGCGTCTGATACAGTTAACCCTGAAGCTTTCTTT. Amino acid sequence: CASSLWPASDTVNPEAFF. The chain has TRBV28 and TRBJ1-1; D gene uncertain. Trimming stripped 0 bases from V and 6 bases from J, with 23 bases between. The germline CDR1 and CDR2 sequences are MDHEN and SYDVKM. The CDR3 is 18 residues long.

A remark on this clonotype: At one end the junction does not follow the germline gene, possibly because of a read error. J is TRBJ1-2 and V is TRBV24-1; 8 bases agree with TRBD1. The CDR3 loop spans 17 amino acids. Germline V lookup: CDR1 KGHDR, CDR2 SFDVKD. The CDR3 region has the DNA TGTGCCACCAGTGATACACTCGGACAGGGAAAGAACTATGGCTATATCTTC. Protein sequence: CATSDTLGQGKNYGYIF.

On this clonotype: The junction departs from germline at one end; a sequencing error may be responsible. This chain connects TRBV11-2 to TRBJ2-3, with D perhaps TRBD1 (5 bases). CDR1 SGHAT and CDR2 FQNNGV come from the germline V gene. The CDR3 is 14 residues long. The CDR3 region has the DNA TGTGCCAGCAGCCTAACCCCAGGGTCGAACACGCGGTATTTT. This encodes CASSLTPGSNTRYF.

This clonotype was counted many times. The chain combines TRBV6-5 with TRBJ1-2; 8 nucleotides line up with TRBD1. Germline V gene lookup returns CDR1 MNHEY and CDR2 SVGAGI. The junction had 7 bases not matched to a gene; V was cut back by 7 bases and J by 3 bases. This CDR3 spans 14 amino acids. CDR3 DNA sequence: TGTGCCAGCACTTTTTCAGGGGGCGACTATGGCTACACCTTC. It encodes CASTFSGGDYGYTF.

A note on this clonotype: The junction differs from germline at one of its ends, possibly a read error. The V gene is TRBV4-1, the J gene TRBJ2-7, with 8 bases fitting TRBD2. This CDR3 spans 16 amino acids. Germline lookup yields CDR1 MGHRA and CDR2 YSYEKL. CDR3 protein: CASSRTQAGEGNEQYF. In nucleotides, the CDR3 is TGCGCCAGCAGCCGGACACAAGCGGGAGAGGGGAACGAGCAGTATTTC.

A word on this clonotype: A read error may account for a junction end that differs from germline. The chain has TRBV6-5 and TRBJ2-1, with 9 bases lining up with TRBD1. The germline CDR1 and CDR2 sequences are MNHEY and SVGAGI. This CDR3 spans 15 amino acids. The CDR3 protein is CARSFTGTGTNEQLF. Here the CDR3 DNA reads TGTGCCAGGAGTTTTACCGGGACAGGGACAAATGAGCAGCTCTTC.

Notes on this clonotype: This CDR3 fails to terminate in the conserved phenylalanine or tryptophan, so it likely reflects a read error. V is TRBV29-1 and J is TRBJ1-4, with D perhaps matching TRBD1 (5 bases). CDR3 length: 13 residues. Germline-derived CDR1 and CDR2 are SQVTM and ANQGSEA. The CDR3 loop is CSVEDGTNDKLFS. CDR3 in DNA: TGCAGCGTTGAAGATGGGACTAATGACAAACTGTTTTCT.

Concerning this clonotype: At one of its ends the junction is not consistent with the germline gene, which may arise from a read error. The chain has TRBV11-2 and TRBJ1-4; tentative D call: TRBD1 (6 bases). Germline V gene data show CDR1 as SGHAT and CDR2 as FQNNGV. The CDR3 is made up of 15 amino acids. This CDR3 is CASSRNGTSNEKMFF. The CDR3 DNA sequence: TGTGCTAGCAGCAGAAATGGGACAAGTAATGAAAAAATGTTTTTT.

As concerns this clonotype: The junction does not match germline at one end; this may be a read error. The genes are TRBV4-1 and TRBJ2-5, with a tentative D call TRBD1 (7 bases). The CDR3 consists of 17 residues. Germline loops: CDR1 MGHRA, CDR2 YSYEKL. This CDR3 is CVSSIGGSRGVPETQYF. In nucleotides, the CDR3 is TGCGTCAGCAGCATTGGAGGATCCAGGGGGGTGCCAGAGACCCAGTACTTC.

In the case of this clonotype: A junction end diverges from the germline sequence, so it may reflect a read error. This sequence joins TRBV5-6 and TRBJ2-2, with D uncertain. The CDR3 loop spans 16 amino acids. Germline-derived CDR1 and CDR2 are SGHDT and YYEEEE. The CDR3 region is CASSFFRSRDTVELFF. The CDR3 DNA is TGTGCCAGCAGCTTCTTCAGATCGAGAGACACCGTGGAGCTGTTTTTT. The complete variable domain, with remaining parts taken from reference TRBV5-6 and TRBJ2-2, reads DAGVTQSPTHLIKTRGQQVTLRCSPKSGHDTVSWYQQALGQGPQFIFQYYEEEERQRGNFPDRFSGHQFPNYSSELNVNALLLGDSALYLCASSFFRSRDTVELFFGEGSRLTVL.

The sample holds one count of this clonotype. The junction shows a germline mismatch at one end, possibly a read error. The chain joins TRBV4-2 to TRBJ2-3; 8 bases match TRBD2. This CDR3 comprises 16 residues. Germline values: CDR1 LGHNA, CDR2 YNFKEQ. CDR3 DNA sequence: TGTGCCAGCAGCATTTTGGGTAGCGGGACGGAAGATACGCAATATTTT. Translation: CASSILGSGTEDTQYF.

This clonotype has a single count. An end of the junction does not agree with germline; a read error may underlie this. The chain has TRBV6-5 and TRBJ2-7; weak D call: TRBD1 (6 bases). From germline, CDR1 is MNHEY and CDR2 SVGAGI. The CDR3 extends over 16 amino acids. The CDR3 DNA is TGTGCCAGCAATTACTCGTTTACAGGGAGCAGTTACGAGCAGTACTTC. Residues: CASNYSFTGSSYEQYF.

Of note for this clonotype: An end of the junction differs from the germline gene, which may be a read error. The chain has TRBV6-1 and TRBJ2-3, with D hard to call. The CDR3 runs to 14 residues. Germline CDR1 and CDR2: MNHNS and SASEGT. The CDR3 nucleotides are TGTGCTAGCAGTGCCTGGCCGGCGAAGAATACGCAGTATTTT. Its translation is CASSAWPAKNTQYF.

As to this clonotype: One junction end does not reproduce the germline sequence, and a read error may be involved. CDR3 DNA sequence: TGCAATGCTCAACTACGGGGATTAGCGGGAGGGCCCGGCAAAAACATTCAGTACTTC. This translates into CNAQLRGLAGGPGKNIQYF. The J gene is TRBJ2-4, the V gene TRBV20-1; 11 nucleotides line up with TRBD2. The germline V gene encodes CDR1 DFQATT and CDR2 SNEGSKA (reference sequence). The CDR3 covers 19 residues.

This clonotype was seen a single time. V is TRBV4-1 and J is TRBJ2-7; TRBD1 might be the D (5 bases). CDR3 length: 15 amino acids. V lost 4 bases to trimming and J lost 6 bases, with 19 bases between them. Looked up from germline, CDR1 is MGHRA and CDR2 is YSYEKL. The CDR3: CASSRDTGRVSEQYF. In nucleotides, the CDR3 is TGCGCCAGCAGCCGCGATACCGGCAGGGTGAGCGAGCAGTACTTC.

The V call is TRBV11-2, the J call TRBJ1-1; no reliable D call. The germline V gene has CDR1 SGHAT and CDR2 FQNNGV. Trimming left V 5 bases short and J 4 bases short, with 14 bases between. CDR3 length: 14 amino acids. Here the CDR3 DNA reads TGTGCCAGCAGCGTAAACTGGGGTGCCACTGAAGCTTTCTTT. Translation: CASSVNWGATEAFF.